Listed below are T cell receptor beta chains from one sample, sequenced in a study of beta chain features in type 1 diabetes. The assay was immunoSEQ multiplex PCR, and TCRdb's table has in-frame clones only and misses some. Of around 500,000 clones listed, about an eighth are singletons. The source material was naive CD4+ T cells from blood. The receptor source for this set is a young woman in good health. The CDR3 runs from the conserved cysteine through the conserved F or W. The D gene is left open where the match is weak. Size tells how often a clone was seen (once, few, many) or the class of an expanded clone, and some rows leave it out.

abundance,j_gene,v_gene,d_gene,CDR3aa,CDR3nt
-,TRBJ1-2,TRBV9,TRBD1,CASSVQPGTVYGYTF,TGTGCCAGCAGCGTACAGCCAGGGACAGTCTATGGCTACACCTTC
-,TRBJ1-2,TRBV4-2,-,CASRDPYGYTF,TGTGCCAGCCGGGACCCGTATGGCTACACCTTC
few,TRBJ2-7,TRBV30,TRBD1,CAWRGTVSTYEQYF,TGTGCCTGGAGGGGGACAGTCTCGACCTACGAGCAGTACTTC
-,TRBJ1-4,TRBV14,-,CASSRGAKLFF,TGTGCCAGCAGCCGCGGGGCAAAACTGTTTTTT
-,TRBJ2-2,TRBV4-3,-,CASSQDTGELFF,TGCGCCAGCAGCCAAGACACCGGGGAGCTGTTTTTT
-,TRBJ2-3,TRBV7-9,TRBD2,CASSSLAYLGDTQYF,TGTGCCAGCAGCTCACTAGCGTATTTGGGAGATACGCAGTATTTT
few,TRBJ2-1,TRBV6-1,TRBD1,CASSERSRARQGRNEQFF,TGTGCCAGCAGTGAACGCTCCCGGGCCAGACAGGGCAGGAATGAGCAGTTCTTC
once,TRBJ2-3,TRBV18,-,CASSPGRSDTQYF,TGTGCCAGCTCACCGGGGAGATCAGATACGCAGTATTTT
-,TRBJ1-6,TRBV7-9,-,CASSRGGGNSPLHF,TGTGCCAGCAGCCGAGGAGGGGGTAACTCACCCCTCCACTTT
few,TRBJ1-2,TRBV2,-,CASSDGGYGYTF,TGTGCCAGCAGTGATGGGGGTTACGGCTACACCTTC
few,TRBJ1-1,TRBV7-9,-,CASSWEGRTEAFF,TGTGCCAGCAGCTGGGAGGGGAGGACTGAAGCTTTCTTT
-,TRBJ1-5,TRBV30,-,CAWSVAPTNQPQHF,TGTGCCTGGAGTGTTGCGCCAACAAATCAGCCCCAGCATTTT
-,TRBJ1-3,TRBV30,-,CAWNLEDGNTIYF,TGTGCCTGGAACTTGGAGGACGGAAACACCATATATTTT
few,TRBJ2-1,TRBV11-2,-,CASSLQGRRDNEQFF,TGTGCCAGCAGCTTACAGGGGCGGAGAGACAATGAGCAGTTCTTC
few,TRBJ2-1,TRBV4-1,TRBD2,CASSQEREGSAREQFF,TGCGCCAGCAGCCAAGAACGGGAGGGATCGGCACGTGAGCAGTTCTTC
-,TRBJ1-6,TRBV7-6,-,CASSLEGLSNSPLHF,TGTGCCAGCAGCTTAGAGGGGTTATCCAATTCACCCCTCCACTTT
many,TRBJ2-1,TRBV29-1,-,CSVDSQPYNEQFF,TGCAGCGTGGACAGTCAGCCCTACAATGAGCAGTTCTTC
few,TRBJ2-1,TRBV11-2,TRBD2,CASRVSGEAYNEQFF,TGTGCCAGCAGGGTTAGCGGGGAAGCCTACAATGAGCAGTTCTTC
few,TRBJ1-4,TRBV5-4,-,CASSLKSGANEKLFF,TGTGCCAGCAGCTTGAAGTCAGGGGCTAATGAAAAACTGTTTTTT
-,TRBJ2-7,TRBV4-1,-,CASSQLGTTSYEQYF,TGCGCCAGCAGCCAGCTCGGGACAACTTCCTACGAGCAGTACTTC
-,TRBJ2-2,TRBV5-1,TRBD1,CASSIAKGAQNTGELFF,TGCGCCAGCAGCATAGCCAAGGGGGCGCAGAACACCGGGGAGCTGTTTTTT
few,TRBJ1-5,TRBV7-2,-,CASSPNSNQPQHF,TGTGCCAGCAGCCCGAATAGCAATCAGCCCCAGCATTTT